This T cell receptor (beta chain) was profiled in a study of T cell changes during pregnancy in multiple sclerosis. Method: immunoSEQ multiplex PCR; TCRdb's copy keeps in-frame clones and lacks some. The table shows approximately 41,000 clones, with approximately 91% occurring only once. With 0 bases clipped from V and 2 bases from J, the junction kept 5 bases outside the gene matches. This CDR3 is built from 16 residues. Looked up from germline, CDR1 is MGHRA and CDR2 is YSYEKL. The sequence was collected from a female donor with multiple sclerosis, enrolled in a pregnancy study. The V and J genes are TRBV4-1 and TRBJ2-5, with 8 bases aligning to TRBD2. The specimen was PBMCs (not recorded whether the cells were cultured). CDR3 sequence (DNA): TGCGCCAGCAGCCAAGAACTCGCGGGAGGACAAGAGACCCAGTACTTC. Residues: CASSQELAGGQETQYF.